The rows below give T cell receptor beta chains drawn from one sample of a study of vaccination effects on CD4 cells after COVID-19. Which antigens these TCRs recognize remains unknown. Clones were read by immunoSEQ multiplex PCR, and TCRdb kept only the in-frame ones, dropping some. In the table there are about 20,000 clones, 75% of which are singletons. Sequenced material: CD4+ T cells from PBMCs cultured with HCoV-NL63 spike peptides, taken before COVID-19 vaccination. All receptors come from a human donor who received a COVID-19 vaccine. The CDR3 runs from the conserved cysteine through the conserved F or W. The D gene is left open where the match is weak. Expanded clones get a size class; other rows say once, few or many, or leave the size out.

v_gene: TRBV11-2; j_gene: TRBJ2-1; abundance: .; d_gene: TRBD2; CDR3aa: CASSFTSGRRAGQFF; CDR3nt: TGTGCCAGCAGCTTTACTAGCGGGAGACGTGCTGGGCAGTTCTTC
v_gene: TRBV3-1/TRBV3-2; j_gene: TRBJ2-2; abundance: .; d_gene: .; CDR3aa: CASSHRLGGTGELFF; CDR3nt: TGTGCCAGCAGCCACCGACTAGGTGGGACCGGGGAGCTGTTTTTT
v_gene: TRBV3-1/TRBV3-2; j_gene: TRBJ2-1; abundance: .; d_gene: TRBD2; CDR3aa: CASSQRGGRIEQFF; CDR3nt: TGTGCCAGCAGCCAACGGGGGGGTAGGATTGAGCAGTTCTTC
v_gene: TRBV9; j_gene: TRBJ1-1; abundance: .; d_gene: TRBD1; CDR3aa: CASSVGGTVWNTEAFF; CDR3nt: TGTGCCAGCAGCGTAGGGGGGACAGTCTGGAACACTGAAGCTTTCTTT
v_gene: TRBV2; j_gene: TRBJ2-3; abundance: .; d_gene: .; CDR3aa: CASSPGADTQYF; CDR3nt: TGTGCCAGCAGTCCAGGGGCAGATACGCAGTATTTT
v_gene: TRBV7-9; j_gene: TRBJ2-7; abundance: .; d_gene: TRBD2; CDR3aa: CASSLSSAGGFHEQYF; CDR3nt: TGTGCCAGCAGCTTAAGTTCAGCGGGAGGGTTCCACGAGCAGTACTTC
v_gene: TRBV27; j_gene: TRBJ2-3; abundance: .; d_gene: TRBD1; CDR3aa: CASRPPPGTGETDTQYF; CDR3nt: TGTGCCAGCAGGCCGCCCCCCGGGACAGGGGAAACAGATACGCAGTATTTT
v_gene: TRBV6-5; j_gene: TRBJ1-1; abundance: .; d_gene: TRBD1; CDR3aa: CASSSTGTENTEAFF; CDR3nt: TGTGCCAGCAGTTCCACCGGGACAGAGAACACTGAAGCTTTCTTT
v_gene: TRBV4-1; j_gene: TRBJ1-2; abundance: few; d_gene: TRBD1; CDR3aa: CASSRQPGQGLYGYTF; CDR3nt: TGCGCCAGCAGCCGCCAACCGGGACAGGGCCTCTATGGCTACACCTTC
v_gene: TRBV19; j_gene: TRBJ1-2; abundance: .; d_gene: TRBD1; CDR3aa: CASTFRQGEAYGYTF; CDR3nt: TGTGCCAGTACCTTTCGACAGGGAGAGGCCTATGGCTACACCTTC
v_gene: TRBV2; j_gene: TRBJ2-1; abundance: .; d_gene: TRBD2; CDR3aa: CASSEREGHYEQFF; CDR3nt: TGTGCCAGCAGTGAGCGGGAGGGCCACTATGAGCAGTTCTTC
v_gene: TRBV6-2/TRBV6-3; j_gene: TRBJ1-1; abundance: .; d_gene: .; CDR3aa: CASSYLESTEAFF; CDR3nt: TGTGCCAGCAGTTACTTGGAGTCCACTGAAGCTTTCTTT
v_gene: TRBV6-2/TRBV6-3; j_gene: TRBJ2-1; abundance: .; d_gene: TRBD2; CDR3aa: CASSYSGLAGVYNEQFF; CDR3nt: TGTGCCAGCAGTTACTCAGGGCTAGCGGGGGTGTACAATGAGCAGTTCTTC
v_gene: TRBV6-5; j_gene: TRBJ2-7; abundance: .; d_gene: TRBD1; CDR3aa: CASSDTGGPYEQYF; CDR3nt: TGTGCCAGCAGCGATACAGGGGGACCCTACGAGCAGTACTTC
v_gene: TRBV7-2; j_gene: TRBJ2-5; abundance: .; d_gene: TRBD2; CDR3aa: CASSTGLAGLYQETQYF; CDR3nt: TGTGCCAGCAGCACGGGACTAGCGGGATTGTACCAAGAGACCCAGTACTTC
v_gene: TRBV7-2; j_gene: TRBJ2-4; abundance: .; d_gene: .; CDR3aa: CASTQKNIQYF; CDR3nt: TGTGCCAGCACCCAAAAAAACATTCAGTACTTC
v_gene: TRBV5-1; j_gene: TRBJ2-7; abundance: .; d_gene: .; CDR3aa: CASSLGPVSSYEQYF; CDR3nt: TGCGCCAGCAGCCTGGGACCCGTATCCTCCTACGAGCAGTACTTC
v_gene: TRBV18; j_gene: TRBJ2-2; abundance: .; d_gene: TRBD2; CDR3aa: CASSVAGAQNTGELFF; CDR3nt: TGTGCCAGCTCAGTAGCGGGAGCTCAGAACACCGGGGAGCTGTTTTTT
v_gene: TRBV4-1; j_gene: TRBJ2-3; abundance: .; d_gene: .; CDR3aa: CASSQDLGARSRFRTDTQYF; CDR3nt: TGCGCCAGCAGCCAAGATCTGGGGGCGCGATCCCGGTTCCGCACAGATACGCAGTATTTT
v_gene: TRBV6-2/TRBV6-3; j_gene: TRBJ2-3; abundance: .; d_gene: .; CDR3aa: CASSRRGGNTDTQYF; CDR3nt: TGTGCCAGCAGTAGGCGGGGCGGAAACACAGATACGCAGTATTTT
v_gene: TRBV7-9; j_gene: TRBJ1-1; abundance: .; d_gene: .; CDR3aa: CASSLPGINTEAFF; CDR3nt: TGTGCCAGCAGCTTACCAGGGATCAACACTGAAGCTTTCTTT
v_gene: TRBV2; j_gene: TRBJ2-1; abundance: once; d_gene: TRBD2; CDR3aa: CASSFRGGSYNEQFF; CDR3nt: TGTGCCAGCAGTTTTCGGGGGGGCTCCTACAATGAGCAGTTCTTC
v_gene: TRBV4-1; j_gene: TRBJ1-2; abundance: .; d_gene: TRBD1; CDR3aa: CASSHEQGANYGYTF; CDR3nt: TGCGCCAGCAGCCATGAACAGGGGGCAAATTATGGCTACACCTTC
v_gene: TRBV20-1; j_gene: TRBJ1-2; abundance: .; d_gene: TRBD1; CDR3aa: CSGDRDYGYTF; CDR3nt: TGCTCTGGGGACAGGGACTATGGCTACACCTTC
v_gene: TRBV6-5; j_gene: TRBJ1-2; abundance: .; d_gene: .; CDR3aa: CASSPIRGQGYTF; CDR3nt: TGTGCCAGCAGCCCGATTCGGGGGCAGGGCTACACCTTC
v_gene: TRBV5-1; j_gene: TRBJ2-1; abundance: few; d_gene: TRBD2; CDR3aa: CASSSGRSGEQFF; CDR3nt: TGCGCCAGCAGCAGCGGGAGGAGTGGTGAGCAGTTCTTC
v_gene: TRBV6-5; j_gene: TRBJ1-1; abundance: hyperexpanded; d_gene: .; CDR3aa: CASGQGLNTEAFF; CDR3nt: TGTGCCAGCGGCCAGGGGTTGAACACTGAAGCTTTCTTT
v_gene: TRBV5-6; j_gene: TRBJ1-5; abundance: .; d_gene: .; CDR3aa: CASSLFRGLSDQPQHF; CDR3nt: TGTGCCAGCAGCTTGTTTCGGGGCCTGAGCGATCAGCCCCAGCATTTT
v_gene: TRBV5-1; j_gene: TRBJ2-1; abundance: .; d_gene: .; CDR3aa: CASSPMDSSYNEQFF; CDR3nt: TGCGCCAGCAGCCCTATGGACTCCTCCTACAATGAGCAGTTCTTC
v_gene: TRBV2; j_gene: TRBJ2-1; abundance: .; d_gene: .; CDR3aa: CASSVRGSSYNEQFF; CDR3nt: TGTGCCAGCAGTGTAAGGGGGAGCTCCTACAATGAGCAGTTCTTC
v_gene: TRBV18; j_gene: TRBJ2-7; abundance: .; d_gene: .; CDR3aa: CASSPGRSSYEQYF; CDR3nt: TGTGCCAGCTCACCGGGACGGAGTTCCTACGAGCAGTACTTC
v_gene: TRBV11-3; j_gene: TRBJ1-1; abundance: .; d_gene: .; CDR3aa: CASSFSMNTEAFF; CDR3nt: TGTGCCAGCAGCTTCTCGATGAACACTGAAGCTTTCTTT
v_gene: TRBV11-3; j_gene: TRBJ2-1; abundance: once; d_gene: .; CDR3aa: CASSPGGSYNEQFF; CDR3nt: TGTGCCAGCAGCCCCGGGGGCTCCTACAATGAGCAGTTCTTC
v_gene: TRBV5-1; j_gene: TRBJ1-1; abundance: few; d_gene: TRBD1; CDR3aa: CASSLGATGSTEAFF; CDR3nt: TGCGCCAGCAGCTTGGGGGCGACAGGGAGTACTGAAGCTTTCTTT
v_gene: TRBV2; j_gene: TRBJ2-7; abundance: .; d_gene: .; CDR3aa: CASTRSDEQYF; CDR3nt: TGTGCCAGCACCAGGTCGGACGAGCAGTACTTC
v_gene: TRBV27; j_gene: TRBJ1-3; abundance: .; d_gene: .; CDR3aa: CASSPQGFSGNTIYF; CDR3nt: TGTGCCAGCAGTCCGCAGGGCTTCTCTGGAAACACCATATATTTT
v_gene: TRBV29-1; j_gene: TRBJ1-1; abundance: .; d_gene: .; CDR3aa: CSVATRANTEAFF; CDR3nt: TGCAGCGTCGCCACCCGGGCTAACACTGAAGCTTTCTTT
v_gene: TRBV4-1; j_gene: TRBJ1-3; abundance: .; d_gene: .; CDR3aa: CASSQVPASSGNTIYF; CDR3nt: TGCGCCAGCAGCCAAGTCCCGGCCTCCTCTGGAAACACCATATATTTT
v_gene: TRBV5-5; j_gene: TRBJ1-2; abundance: .; d_gene: .; CDR3aa: CASSLALAREGFSYTF; CDR3nt: TGTGCCAGCAGCTTGGCTTTGGCCAGGGAGGGTTTTAGCTACACCTTC
v_gene: TRBV4-3; j_gene: TRBJ1-1; abundance: .; d_gene: TRBD1; CDR3aa: CASSPRQGAPEAFF; CDR3nt: TGCGCCAGCAGCCCGAGACAGGGGGCCCCTGAAGCTTTCTTT
v_gene: TRBV6-2/TRBV6-3; j_gene: TRBJ1-5; abundance: few; d_gene: .; CDR3aa: CASSPAAGAGNQPQHF; CDR3nt: TGTGCCAGCAGCCCTGCTGCCGGCGCGGGCAATCAGCCCCAGCATTTT
v_gene: TRBV4-3; j_gene: TRBJ1-1; abundance: .; d_gene: TRBD1; CDR3aa: CASSQPDRGPFAEAFF; CDR3nt: TGCGCCAGCAGCCAACCCGACAGGGGCCCCTTTGCTGAAGCTTTCTTT
v_gene: TRBV18; j_gene: TRBJ2-7; abundance: .; d_gene: .; CDR3aa: CASSQGWSEGGEQYF; CDR3nt: TGTGCCAGCTCACAAGGGTGGTCCGAGGGTGGAGAGCAGTACTTC
v_gene: TRBV5-6; j_gene: TRBJ2-7; abundance: .; d_gene: .; CDR3aa: CASSFPSARGEQYF; CDR3nt: TGTGCCAGCAGCTTCCCTAGCGCCCGGGGAGAGCAGTACTTC
v_gene: TRBV5-1; j_gene: TRBJ1-1; abundance: .; d_gene: .; CDR3aa: CASSASGTEAFF; CDR3nt: TGCGCCAGCAGCGCCAGTGGAACTGAAGCTTTCTTT
v_gene: TRBV5-6; j_gene: TRBJ1-3; abundance: .; d_gene: .; CDR3aa: CASSLDFSGNTIYF; CDR3nt: TGTGCCAGCAGCTTGGATTTCTCTGGAAACACCATATATTTT
v_gene: TRBV2; j_gene: TRBJ2-6; abundance: .; d_gene: .; CDR3aa: CASTQGSGANVLTF; CDR3nt: TGTGCCAGCACCCAGGGTTCTGGGGCCAACGTCCTGACTTTC